This T cell receptor (beta chain) is drawn from a study of control samples from healthy donors and cancer patients. The CDR3 runs 11 residues. In germline, CDR1 is GTSNPN, CDR2 SVGIG (reference sequence). V dropped 2 bases and J dropped 8 bases, with 9 bases sitting between them. This clone is a singleton in its sample. The table came from immunoSEQ multiplex PCR; TCRdb's copy has only in-frame clones and leaves some out. This sample yields roughly 100,000 clones, of which around 88% are seen a single time; 13% to 15% belongs to the top ten. The source of this sequence is a man aged 25-45 years in good health. This chain links TRBV30 with TRBJ1-1; D not resolved. What was sequenced was blood. The CDR3 is CAWSRVSEAFF. CDR3 nucleotides: TGTGCCTGGAGTCGCGTATCCGAAGCTTTCTTT.